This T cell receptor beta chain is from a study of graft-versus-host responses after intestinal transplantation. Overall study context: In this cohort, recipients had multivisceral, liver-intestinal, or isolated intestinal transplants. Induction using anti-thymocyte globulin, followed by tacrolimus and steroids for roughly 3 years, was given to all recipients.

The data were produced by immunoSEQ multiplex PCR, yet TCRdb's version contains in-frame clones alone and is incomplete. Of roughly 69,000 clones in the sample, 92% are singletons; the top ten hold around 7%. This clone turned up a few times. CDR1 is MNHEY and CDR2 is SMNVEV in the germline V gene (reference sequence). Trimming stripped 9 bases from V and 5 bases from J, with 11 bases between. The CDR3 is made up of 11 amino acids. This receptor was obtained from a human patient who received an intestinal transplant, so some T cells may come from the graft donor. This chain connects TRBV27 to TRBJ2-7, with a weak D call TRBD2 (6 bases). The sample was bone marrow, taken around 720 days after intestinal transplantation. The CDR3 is CASRREDEQYF. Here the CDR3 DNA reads TGTGCCAGTAGGCGGGAAGACGAGCAGTACTTC.